Below, 9 T cell receptor beta chains from the same sample are listed, as sequenced in a study of CD8 T cells in ankylosing spondylitis. MiXCR, run by TCRdb on the 5' RACE reads, gives a single entry per CDR3 protein. The data contain around 42,000 distinct CDR3 sequences, less than 3% of them singletons. The sequenced sample consisted of blood, either unsorted or a sorted T cell fraction (not recorded which). The receptors come from a male donor with ankylosing spondylitis or in good health (not recorded which).

In this sample, this clonotype turned up many times. This chain connects TRBV9 to TRBJ1-1; 7 nucleotides match TRBD1. The CDR3 is 16 residues long. Germline assignment: CDR1 SGDLS and CDR2 YYNGEE. The J segment lost 0 bases and the V segment lost 4 bases, leaving 9 bases of the junction unmatched. CDR3 protein: CASSPTTGNLNTEAFF. In DNA form, the CDR3 reads TGTGCCAGCAGCCCAACGACAGGGAACCTGAACACTGAAGCTTTCTTT.

This clonotype was recorded many times. The DNA for the CDR3 is TGTGCCAGCAGCTCCCGGACAGGGGGGGACACTGAAGCTTTCTTT. Protein sequence: CASSSRTGGDTEAFF. The rearrangement links TRBV9 to TRBJ1-1, with 10 nucleotides matching TRBD1. This CDR3 contains 15 residues. The V gene's germline CDR1 is SGDLS and CDR2 YYNGEE. Trimming took 4 bases from V and 3 from J; bases not matched to a gene: 6.

At least ten counts were recorded for this clonotype. The chain recombines TRBV9 with TRBJ2-2, with 7 nucleotides matching TRBD1. V lost 0 bases, J lost 3 bases, and 8 bases stayed unmatched. This CDR3 contains 17 residues. Germline V gene sequence: CDR1 SGDLS, CDR2 YYNGEE. The CDR3 sequence is CASSVDSRGGHTGELFF. For the CDR3, the DNA is TGTGCCAGCAGCGTAGATTCCAGAGGGGGCCACACCGGGGAGCTGTTTTTT.

Many counts were recorded for this clonotype. The V call is TRBV9, the J call TRBJ2-1; D not certain. The germline V gene has CDR1 SGDLS and CDR2 YYNGEE. The germline V and J ends were trimmed by 1 base and 6 bases, with 8 bases remaining between them. The CDR3 has 13 residues. The CDR3 is CASSVSPFNEQFF. CDR3 DNA: TGTGCCAGCAGCGTATCCCCCTTCAATGAGCAGTTCTTC.

This clonotype has at least ten counts. V and J are TRBV9 and TRBJ2-1; 9 positions agree with TRBD2. J gave up 4 bases and V 0 bases, and 8 bases lay outside the gene matches. The CDR3 is 17 amino acids. Germline-derived CDR1 and CDR2 are SGDLS and YYNGEE. The DNA of the CDR3 is TGTGCCAGCAGCGTAGGGTCCGGACTAGCGTTATACAATGAGCAGTTCTTC. Protein sequence: CASSVGSGLALYNEQFF.

This clonotype was counted many times. The V call is TRBV9, the J call TRBJ2-7, with 7 bases fitting TRBD2. Trimming cost V 3 bases and J 0 bases; bases outside gene matches: 6. CDR3 length: 15 residues. Germline V gene lookup returns CDR1 SGDLS and CDR2 YYNGEE. The CDR3 sequence is CASSGSGWDSYEQYF. The DNA for the CDR3 is TGTGCCAGCAGCGGTAGCGGGTGGGACTCCTACGAGCAGTACTTC.

At least ten counts were recorded for this clonotype. The chain combines TRBV9 with TRBJ2-6; TRBD1 aligns across 8 bases. In germline, CDR1 is SGDLS, CDR2 YYNGEE. The trim removed 3 bases at V and 5 bases at J, leaving 4 bases unmatched. This CDR3 contains 15 residues. For the CDR3, the DNA is TGTGCCAGCAGCGGCACAGGGGGGAGGGCCAACGTCCTGACTTTC. It yields the protein CASSGTGGRANVLTF.

This clonotype was seen at least ten times. The V call is TRBV9, the J call TRBJ2-1, with D uncertain. This CDR3 contains 14 residues. Trimming took off 3 bases at V and 3 bases at J, with 10 bases between the two ends. Germline V gene sequence: CDR1 SGDLS, CDR2 YYNGEE. The CDR3 sequence is CASSGTRNYNEQFF. CDR3 in DNA: TGTGCCAGCAGCGGGACGCGGAACTACAATGAGCAGTTCTTC.

The V and J genes are TRBV14 and TRBJ2-1; 9 positions agree with TRBD2. CDR1 and CDR2 from the germline V gene are SGHDN and FVKESK. Trimming at V came to 5 bases and at J to 10 bases, leaving 12 bases not matched to a gene. This CDR3 comprises 15 residues. CDR3 in amino acids: CASSASSGEGREQFF. The CDR3 DNA follows: TGTGCCAGCAGCGCCTCTAGCGGGGAGGGAAGGGAGCAGTTCTTC.